This TCR beta chain was identified in a study of regulatory T cells in long-lasting Graves disease (dated by TCRdb to about 2021). In the study overall: In the newly diagnosed Graves' disease group, patients had been taking antithyroid drugs for less than 3 months. The study was registered as a clinical trial and conducted in China. TCR sequencing covered about 13 persistent and 20 or so newly diagnosed Graves' disease patients, some 33 samples in total. Peripheral blood TCR sequencing and RNA sequencing compared persistent Graves' disease patients with newly diagnosed Graves' disease patients. Overall study outcomes, separate from this receptor: Preferential use of TRBV28, TRBJ1-2 and TRBJ2-5 was observed in persistent disease, whereas TRBV20-1 and TRBJ2-1 were favored in newly diagnosed disease. More public clonotypes were shared among persistent patients (roughly 2,700) than among newly diagnosed patients (under 1,000). As a limitation, the authors acknowledged that the small sample size may reduce accuracy. The study examined only peripheral blood because the primary lesion, thyroid tissue, could not be accessed. Sequencing and analysis were restricted to the TCR beta chain. Lower TCR Shannon entropy and fewer highly expanded clones were observed in persistent Graves' disease patients than in newly diagnosed patients, which suggested clonal expansion.

This clonotype was counted between two and nine times. Its antigen specificity is not known. Base quality data are lacking; no much larger clone is found one base away. Libraries were made using multiplex PCR. Sequencing took place on an Illumina HiSeq 4000. CDR3 regions were amplified by Arm-PCR with iRepertoire HTBI primers to construct TCR beta libraries. Before sequencing, the PCR products underwent gel purification. The authors' pipeline ran thus. Gene usage analysis of CDR3 amino acid clonotypes relied on the 60 or so TRBV and around 14 TRBJ segments identified across samples. Filtered high-quality paired reads were merged into contigs using COPE and FqMerger. BLAST was used to align contigs to the IMGT TRBV, TRBD and TRBJ reference genes, and CDR3 was defined following IMGT. Clonotypes above 0.1% frequency were classified as highly expanded clones. Repertoire diversity was measured by Shannon entropy, and V-J evenness by the Gini coefficient. A clonotype was considered public if more than one individual shared it. TCRdb cleaned the public reads at Q25 with fastp, built clones with MiXCR and kept in-frame beta chains. Records with the same CDR3 protein are collapsed into one entry carrying the most frequent genes and DNA. The V and J calls and clone size come from TCRdb's table, not from the authors' own analysis. This sample is represented by around 500,000 distinct CDR3 sequences; roughly 13% of them were singletons. 8% to 10% of the sample is taken by the ten largest.

The time point label here, explained by the study, means: newly diagnosed GD, antithyroid drugs for less than 3 months. For both TCR sequencing and RNA sequencing, RNA was extracted from PBMCs using TRIzol. Graves' disease was diagnosed according to American Thyroid Association guidelines. Recruitment of patients was carried out at an endocrinology department in Xi'an, China. Each patient gave approximately 9.7 milliliters of peripheral blood, collected in an EDTA anticoagulant tube. Ficoll Paque Plus density gradient separation was used to isolate PBMCs, and no additional T cell sorting was done. RNA quality was checked with an Agilent 2100 Bioanalyzer and agarose gel, and concentration with a NanoDrop 2000. Based on the germline V gene, the CDR1 and CDR2 sequences are MNHNS and SASEGT. The CDR3 holds 15 amino acids from the cysteine to the phenylalanine. Only the CDR3 DNA stays, 45 bases, in frame from base 1. Relative to germline, V is missing 8 bases and J is missing 1 base, with 7 bases of the junction outside any gene match.

These same records also appear under a second study, on T cells in Graves' hyperthyroidism and ophthalmopathy. The second study's paper adds: Stable Graves' hyperthyroidism was defined as no progression to ophthalmopathy during 18 months of follow-up. Hyperthyroidism patients were newly diagnosed, had a disease duration of under 2 months, and were aged 18 to 65 years. Patients with uncontrolled infections, other autoimmune diseases, pregnancy or lactation were excluded. Diagnoses were established on the basis of clinical symptoms, serum thyroxine and TRAb, thyroid ultrasound, and orbital computed tomography. A first-round RT-PCR of the TCR CDR3 used the HTBI primer set with the Qiagen OneStep RT-PCR kit. Most expanded thyroid clonotypes (frequency above 0.001) were also found in blood, which suggests that blood repertoires may mirror thyroid immune responses. A 13 V-J signature model separated ophthalmopathy from stable hyperthyroidism, with 87.88% sensitivity and around 84% specificity in cross-validation and 80%/75% in testing. In validation, progression to ophthalmopathy was predicted by the model with 70.59% sensitivity and nearly 75% specificity, a median of about 6.8 months before onset. To identify TCR V-J signatures that set the groups apart, the researchers used a discovery cohort of 90 to 100 patients, made up of 40 to 45 with Graves' ophthalmopathy and about 60 with stable Graves' hyperthyroidism. An independent validation cohort of around 19 hyperthyroidism patients and approximately 15 patients who later progressed to ophthalmopathy tested prospective prediction of ophthalmopathy. The roughly 94 discovery patients were randomly divided into training and test sets at a 7:3 ratio. In more than five Graves' hyperthyroidism patients, the study also compared T-cell repertoires from thyroid tissue with T-cell repertoires from blood. After sampling, hyperthyroidism patients received methimazole starting at 30 mg daily, and ophthalmopathy patients received high-dose intravenous methylprednisolone. Libraries were constructed in a second round of multiplex PCR, after which size selection and purification were performed. Sequencing of the libraries was done on an Illumina HiSeq2000 using paired-end 100 bp reads. SOAPnuke was used to process the raw data, removing reads that contained adapters or uncalled bases, had a mean Phred below 15, or lacked an exact match to the constant primer or identifier. High-quality paired reads were merged with COPE v1.2.5, and unique nucleotide sequences were defined as clonotypes. MiTCR v1.1 was used to align the clonotypes against IMGT TRBV, TRBD and TRBJ reference segments. The analysis was restricted to V-J combinations with a frequency above 0.0001, which together covered 99% to 99.2% of the repertoires. A TCS score was defined as the ratio of F50 (clonal expansion) to E x V (chaos), with BLOSUM62-based TCRdist applied between CDR3 peptides within each V-J. Welch's t-statistics and random forest reduced around 510 V-J features to roughly 13, which were used in a naive Bayes classifier (R e1071). No statistical method was used to set the sample size in advance, and investigators knew the group allocation. According to the paper, TCR Vbeta CDR3 sequencing was carried out on roughly 130 peripheral blood samples, which came from fewer than 50 ophthalmopathy, under 80 hyperthyroidism and roughly 17 progressor patients.

The chain employs TRBV6-1 and TRBJ2-3; 9 junctional bases match TRBD2. This sequence originates from a man younger than 40 with Graves disease. Donor details come from another sample of the same person, matched by shared clones. The starting material was peripheral blood mononuclear cells (PBMCs), obtained at new diagnosis, from a patient treated with antithyroid drugs. CDR3 loop: CASGQIAGGTDTQYF. The DNA sequence is TGTGCCAGCGGACAGATAGCGGGGGGCACAGATACGCAGTATTTT.